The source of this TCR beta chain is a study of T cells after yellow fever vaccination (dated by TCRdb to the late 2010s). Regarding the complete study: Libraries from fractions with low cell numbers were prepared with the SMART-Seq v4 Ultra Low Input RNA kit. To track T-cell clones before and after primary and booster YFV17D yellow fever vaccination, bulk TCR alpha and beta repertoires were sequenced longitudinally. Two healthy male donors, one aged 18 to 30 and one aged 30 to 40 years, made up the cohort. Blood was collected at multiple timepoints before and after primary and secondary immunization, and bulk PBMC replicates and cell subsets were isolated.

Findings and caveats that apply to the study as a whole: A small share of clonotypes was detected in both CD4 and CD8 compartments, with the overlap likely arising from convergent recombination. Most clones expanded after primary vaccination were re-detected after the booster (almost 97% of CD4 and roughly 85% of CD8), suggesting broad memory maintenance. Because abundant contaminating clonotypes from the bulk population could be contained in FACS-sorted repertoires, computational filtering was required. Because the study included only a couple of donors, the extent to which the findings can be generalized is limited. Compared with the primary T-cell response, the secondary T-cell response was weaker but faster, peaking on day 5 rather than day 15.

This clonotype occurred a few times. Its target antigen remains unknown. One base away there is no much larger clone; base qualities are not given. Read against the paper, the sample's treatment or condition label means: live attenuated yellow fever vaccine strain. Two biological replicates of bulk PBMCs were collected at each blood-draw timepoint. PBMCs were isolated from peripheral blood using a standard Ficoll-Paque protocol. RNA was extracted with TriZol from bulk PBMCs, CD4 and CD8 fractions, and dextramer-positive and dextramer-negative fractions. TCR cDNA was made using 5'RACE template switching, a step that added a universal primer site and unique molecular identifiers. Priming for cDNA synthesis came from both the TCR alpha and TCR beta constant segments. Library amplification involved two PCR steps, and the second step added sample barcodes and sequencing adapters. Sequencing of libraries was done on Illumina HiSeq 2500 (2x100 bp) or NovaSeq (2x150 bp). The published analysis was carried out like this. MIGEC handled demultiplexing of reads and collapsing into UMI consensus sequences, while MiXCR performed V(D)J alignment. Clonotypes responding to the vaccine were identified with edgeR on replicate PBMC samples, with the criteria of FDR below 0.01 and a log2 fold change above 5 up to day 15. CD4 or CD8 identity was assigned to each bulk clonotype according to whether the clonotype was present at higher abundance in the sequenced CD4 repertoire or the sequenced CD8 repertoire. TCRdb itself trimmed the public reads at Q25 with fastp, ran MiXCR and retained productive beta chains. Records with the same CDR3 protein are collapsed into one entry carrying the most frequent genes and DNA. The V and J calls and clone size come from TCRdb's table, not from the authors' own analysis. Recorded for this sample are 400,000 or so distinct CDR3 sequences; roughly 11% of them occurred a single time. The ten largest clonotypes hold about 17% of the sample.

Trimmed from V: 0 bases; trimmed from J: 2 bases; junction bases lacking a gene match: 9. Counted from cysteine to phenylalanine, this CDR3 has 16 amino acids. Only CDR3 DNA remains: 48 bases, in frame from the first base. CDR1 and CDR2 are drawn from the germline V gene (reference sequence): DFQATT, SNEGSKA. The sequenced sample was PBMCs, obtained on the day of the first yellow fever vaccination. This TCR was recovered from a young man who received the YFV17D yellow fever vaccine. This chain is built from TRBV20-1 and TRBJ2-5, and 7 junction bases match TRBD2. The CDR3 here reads CSARDPSGELQETQYF. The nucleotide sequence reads TGCAGTGCTAGAGATCCCAGCGGGGAGCTACAAGAGACCCAGTACTTC.